The 23 T cell receptor beta chains given below trace back to one sample, sequenced in a study of blood T cell repertoires in COVID-19. The method was immunoSEQ multiplex PCR; TCRdb's version includes in-frame clones alone and lacks a portion of them. This sample carries almost 250,000 clones, about 89% of them seen once, and the ten largest clones take roughly 1.6%. Sequenced sample: peripheral blood. These TCRs come from a woman aged 55-69 years who had recovered from COVID-19.

The rearrangement links TRBV29-1 to TRBJ2-4; no definite D call. This CDR3 spans 13 amino acids. Germline lookup yields CDR1 SQVTM and CDR2 ANQGSEA. V was clipped by 3 bases and J by 0 bases, with 6 bases between them. In DNA, the CDR3 is TGCAGCGTTGAGCGGCTAGCCAAAAACATTCAGTACTTC. This gives the protein CSVERLAKNIQYF.

The V gene is TRBV5-1, the J gene TRBJ2-3; tentative D call: TRBD2 (6 bases). CDR3 length equals 16 residues. V lost 0 bases to trimming and J lost 3 bases, with 14 bases between them. Germline-derived CDR1 and CDR2 are SGHRS and YFSETQ. CDR3 sequence (DNA): TGCGCCAGCAGCTTGGGCGCTGTGGGGGGAACAGATACGCAGTATTTT. It yields the protein CASSLGAVGGTDTQYF.

The chain couples TRBV9 to TRBJ1-4; 10 nucleotides match TRBD1. The CDR3 is made up of 16 amino acids. Germline V gene lookup returns CDR1 SGDLS and CDR2 YYNGEE. The ends lost 2 bases at V and 3 bases at J; junction bases unmatched: 4. CDR3 amino acids: CASSVAGQGPNEKLFF. The DNA for the CDR3 is TGTGCCAGCAGCGTCGCGGGACAGGGGCCTAATGAAAAACTGTTTTTT.

V and J are TRBV29-1 and TRBJ1-2, with 10 bases lining up with TRBD1. Germline lookup yields CDR1 SQVTM and CDR2 ANQGSEA. This CDR3 contains 14 residues. Unmatched junction bases numbered 7, after V lost 1 base and J lost 8 bases. The CDR3 protein is CSVEGLTGGRGYTF. The CDR3 region has the DNA TGCAGCGTTGAAGGTCTGACAGGGGGCCGGGGCTACACCTTC.

The CDR3 DNA follows: TGTGCCAGCAGTGACCCGGGACTAGCGGGGCAAGAGACCCAGTACTTC. Protein product: CASSDPGLAGQETQYF. The chain has TRBV6-1 and TRBJ2-5, with 13 nucleotides matching TRBD2. CDR3 length: 16 amino acids. With 3 bases clipped from V and 2 bases from J, the junction kept 3 bases outside the gene matches. Germline CDR1 reads MNHNS; CDR2 reads SASEGT.

The chain is built from TRBV6-1 and TRBJ2-7; 9 positions match TRBD1. This CDR3 contains 16 residues. Germline V gene data show CDR1 as MNHNS and CDR2 as SASEGT. The J segment lost 3 bases and the V segment lost 0 bases, leaving 6 bases of the junction unmatched. CDR3 sequence: CASSEAGGQGIYEQYF. Written as DNA, the CDR3 is TGTGCCAGCAGTGAAGCGGGGGGACAGGGAATCTACGAGCAGTACTTC.

J is TRBJ2-7 and V is TRBV19, with TRBD2 identical over 9 bases. V shed 5 bases, J shed 4 bases, and the junction held 6 bases outside the gene matches. CDR1 LNHDA and CDR2 SQIVND come from the germline V gene (reference sequence). This CDR3 comprises 14 residues. The CDR3 loop is CASSLRGGSYEQYF. The CDR3 nucleotides read TGTGCCAGTAGTTTGCGGGGGGGGTCATACGAGCAGTACTTC.

This sequence joins TRBV19 and TRBJ1-5; D gene ambiguous. Trimming shortened V by 3 bases and J by 3 bases, and 12 bases separated the two germline ends. This CDR3 contains 15 residues. Germline CDR1 LNHDA, CDR2 SQIVND (reference sequence). This CDR3 reads CASSMRAGYNQPQHF. The CDR3 nucleotides are TGTGCCAGTAGTATGAGGGCGGGGTACAATCAGCCCCAGCATTTT.

V and J are TRBV29-1 and TRBJ1-2; TRBD1 matches 10 bases. Germline V gene sequence: CDR1 SQVTM, CDR2 ANQGSEA. This CDR3 is built from 15 residues. The junction had 13 bases not matched to a gene; V was cut back by 8 bases and J by 4 bases. CDR3 DNA: TGCAGCACTGGGCGGACAGGGGGAAACGGCTATGGCTACACCTTC. Translated, it gives CSTGRTGGNGYGYTF.

The gene calls are TRBV10-3 and TRBJ2-7; 7 positions match TRBD1. The germline V gene has CDR1 ENHRY and CDR2 SYGVKD. The CDR3 sequence is 16 residues long. The J segment lost 5 bases and the V segment lost 3 bases, leaving 13 bases of the junction unmatched. CDR3 DNA: TGTGCCATCAGTGAACCAAGGGCAGGGGGTTTGAACGAGCAGTACTTC. Amino acid sequence: CAISEPRAGGLNEQYF.

J is TRBJ1-2 and V is TRBV7-2; 7 positions match TRBD1. Germline CDR1 SGHTA, CDR2 FQGNSA. There are 14 residues in the CDR3. The junction had 5 bases not matched to a gene; V was cut back by 4 bases and J by 3 bases. CDR3: CASSYTQGYYGYTF. CDR3 DNA: TGTGCCAGCAGCTACACACAGGGGTACTATGGCTACACCTTC.

The CDR3 region has the DNA TGTGCCAGCAGCCAGGGACAAGGGGAGTTTTGGGATACGCAGTATTTT. It codes for CASSQGQGEFWDTQYF. The chain carries TRBV11-2 and TRBJ2-3, with D possibly matching TRBD1 (6 bases). Trimming took 5 bases from V and 6 from J, leaving 21 bases between them. Per the germline V gene, CDR1 is SGHAT and CDR2 is FQNNGV. This CDR3 has 16 amino acids.

This chain connects TRBV5-6 to TRBJ2-1, with 7 bases aligning to TRBD2. V dropped 8 bases and J dropped 7; count of bases not matched to a gene: 9. Germline loops: CDR1 SGHDT, CDR2 YYEEEE. The CDR3 extends over 13 amino acids. CDR3 in DNA: TGTGCCAGTATCTACGCCGGGGGGAATGAGCAGTTCTTC. It is translated as CASIYAGGNEQFF.

This chain connects TRBV5-1 to TRBJ1-4; D uncertain. The CDR3 is 15 amino acids. Between the trimmed V and J ends, which lost 2 bases and 6 bases, there was a span of 14 bases. The germline gives CDR1 SGHRS, CDR2 YFSETQ. CDR3: CASSLMAGTDEKLFF. DNA for the CDR3: TGCGCCAGCAGCTTAATGGCAGGAACGGATGAAAAACTGTTTTTT.

Notes on this clone: At the DNA level, this CDR3 is encoded by other sequences in the same sample as well. As DNA, the CDR3 is TGTGCCAGCAGCTCAACAGGGGGCTATGGCTACACCTTC. This sequence encodes CASSSTGGYGYTF. The chain combines TRBV7-3 with TRBJ1-2; 8 bases map to TRBD1. V shed 4 bases and J 4 bases; nucleotides not matched to a gene: 2. Germline assignment: CDR1 SGHTA and CDR2 FQGTGA. This CDR3 is built from 13 residues.

The chain links TRBV29-1 to TRBJ2-5; 7 nucleotides agree with TRBD1. Trimming at V came to 3 bases and at J to 5 bases, leaving 15 bases not matched to a gene. The CDR3 consists of 16 residues. Germline loops: CDR1 SQVTM, CDR2 ANQGSEA. In DNA form, the CDR3 reads TGCAGCGTTGAGGGCCCAGGGGGTACAGGGGTTGAGACCCAGTACTTC. It is translated as CSVEGPGGTGVETQYF. The complete variable domain, with remaining parts taken from reference TRBV29-1 and TRBJ2-5, reads SAVISQKPSRDICQRGTSLTIQCQVDSQVTMMFWYRQQPGQSLTLIATANQGSEATYESGFVIDKFPISRPNLTFSTLTVSNMSPEDSSIYLCSVEGPGGTGVETQYFGPGTRLLVL.

V usage is TRBV5-1 and J usage is TRBJ2-3; possible D gene TRBD2, 7 bases. The germline V gene encodes CDR1 SGHRS and CDR2 YFSETQ. The CDR3 loop spans 18 amino acids. Trimming shortened V by 4 bases and J by 4 bases, and 25 bases separated the two germline ends. The CDR3 spells CASSPGGGGALISDTQYF. For the CDR3, the DNA is TGCGCCAGCAGCCCCGGGGGAGGGGGGGCTCTAATTTCAGATACGCAGTATTTT.

V is TRBV28 and J is TRBJ2-2, with TRBD2 identical over 8 bases. This CDR3 is 15 amino acids long. The germline V gene has CDR1 MDHEN and CDR2 SYDVKM. V was pared by 7 bases and J by 6 bases, with 10 bases of the junction left unmatched. DNA for the CDR3: TGTGCCAGCAACCCCCCCGACGGGGGGGCCGGGGAGCTGTTTTTT. Its protein is CASNPPDGGAGELFF.

The chain carries TRBV5-1 and TRBJ2-5, with 9 bases identical to TRBD1. Germline loops: CDR1 SGHRS, CDR2 YFSETQ. With V trimmed by 4 bases and J by 0 bases, 7 bases remained unmatched. CDR3 length: 16 residues. CDR3 protein: CASSRPGQGHQETQYF. The CDR3 DNA reads TGCGCCAGCAGCAGACCGGGACAGGGACACCAAGAGACCCAGTACTTC.

The rearrangement uses TRBV19 and TRBJ1-5; 8 bases fit TRBD1. The CDR3 covers 14 residues. CDR1 is LNHDA and CDR2 is SQIVND in the germline V gene (reference sequence). V trimming: 3 bases; J trimming: 6 bases; junction bases outside the gene matches: 4. In DNA form, the CDR3 reads TGTGCCAGTAGTATCACAGGGGGAAGTCAGCCCCAGCATTTT. Residues: CASSITGGSQPQHF.

This sequence joins TRBV29-1 and TRBJ2-3; 7 nucleotides line up with TRBD2. The junction had 7 bases not matched to a gene; V was cut back by 4 bases and J by 3 bases. Germline V gene sequence: CDR1 SQVTM, CDR2 ANQGSEA. The CDR3 is 14 amino acids. CDR3 loop: CSVGSGEGTDTQYF. CDR3 in DNA: TGCAGCGTTGGGAGCGGGGAGGGTACAGATACGCAGTATTTT.

The V gene is TRBV4-3, the J gene TRBJ1-2; 10 bases fit TRBD1. V was clipped by 3 bases and J by 6 bases; unmatched bases: 7. The CDR3 is made up of 15 amino acids. Germline loops: CDR1 LGHNA, CDR2 YSLEER. The CDR3 nucleotides are TGCGCCAGCAGCCAGGTGCCCGGGACAGGGGATGGCTACACCTTC. This gives the protein CASSQVPGTGDGYTF.

The chain recombines TRBV28 with TRBJ2-7; possibly TRBD2 for D (5 bases). The CDR3 totals 16 residues. The germline gives CDR1 MDHEN, CDR2 SYDVKM. Trimming removed 5 bases at V and 2 bases at J, with 19 bases between. The CDR3 sequence: CASSPPLATFTYEQYF. DNA for the CDR3: TGTGCCAGCAGTCCTCCCCTAGCAACTTTTACCTACGAGCAGTACTTC. The complete variable domain, with remaining parts taken from reference TRBV28 and TRBJ2-7, reads DVKVTQSSRYLVKRTGEKVFLECVQDMDHENMFWYRQDPGLGLRLIYFSYDVKMKEKGDIPEGYSVSREKKERFSLILESASTNQTSMYLCASSPPLATFTYEQYFGPGTRLTVT.